The T cell receptor beta chain under discussion was sequenced for a study of cytomegalovirus exposure and HLA in healthy donors. In the case of this clone: The antigen remains undetermined.

In the PCR, 60 Vbeta and 13 Jbeta primers were used. The method was immunoSEQ multiplex PCR; TCRdb's version includes in-frame clones alone and lacks a portion of them. Of roughly 43,000 clones listed, about 72% are singletons. Points from the study as a whole: Analyzed later, most CMV-associated TCR beta chains appeared HLA-restricted.

Per the germline V gene, CDR1 is SGHTA and CDR2 is FQGNSA. The CDR3 is 13 residues long. The J segment lost 4 bases and the V segment lost 1 base, leaving 0 bases of the junction unmatched. The sequence was obtained from a man aged 25-45 years in good health and CMV-seronegative. The chain is built from TRBV7-2 and TRBJ2-5; 7 nucleotides agree with TRBD2. The sequenced sample was PBMCs. CDR3 sequence: CASSLERGETQYF. Here the CDR3 DNA reads TGTGCCAGCAGCTTAGAGCGGGGAGAGACCCAGTACTTC.